The subject of this entry is one T cell receptor (beta chain). Its antigen remains undetermined. No much larger clone exists at a distance of one base, and base qualities are not known. These data originate in a study of siplizumab effects on memory and regulatory T cells (dated by TCRdb to the late 2010s). About the study as a whole: The effect of the anti-CD2 antibody siplizumab on alloreactive T-cell subsets was examined in allogeneic mixed lymphocyte reactions constructed from human PBMCs. The paper as a whole reports these results and caveats: The cumulative frequency of alloreactive sequences that could be traced back to unstimulated CD4+ memory T cells was significantly reduced by siplizumab. For roughly 75-96% of proliferating CD4+ or CD8+ clones, no naive or memory phenotype could be assigned. Whether proliferating Tregs from siplizumab cultures were suppressive was not functionally confirmed. Compared with memory T cells, unstimulated naive T cells appeared more diverse, and naive cells seemed to make a substantial contribution to the alloresponse. Because sequences below about 10^-5 frequency were poorly captured, only a minor fraction of alloreactive clones could be mapped to unstimulated subsets. In reactions with siplizumab, an average of 68.8% of mappable alloreactive CD4+ clones were Treg-derived, compared with 26.9% in control reactions.

TCRbeta CDR3 sequencing was performed on sorted unstimulated T cells and on proliferating T cells recovered from mixed lymphocyte reactions. Fresh whole blood from about ten HLA-typed healthy donors served as the source for isolating PBMCs. The protocol used for the library was the immunoSEQ multiplex PCR assay. About 9.9 x 10^4 TCR templates per sample were assayed by the deep sequencing platform. Genomic DNA extracted from sorted T cells was the material used for TCRbeta CDR3 sequencing. The study's processing was this. The R programming language was used for the clonal analysis of the TCRbeta CDR3 data. Alloreactive CD4+ and CD8+ clones were defined by comparing unstimulated samples with post-reaction CFSE-low samples. Alloreactive CD4+ clones were assigned to regulatory or non-regulatory origin by matching sequences to sorted unstimulated Treg and non-Treg repertoires. The table was pulled from immuneACCESS by TCRdb, which kept in-frame rearrangements only. Such tables lose some clones; where checked, under half of the loss comes from unresolved V genes, and the rest has no known cause. The V and J calls and clone size come from that table; D and trimming were worked out from the DNA. Across this sample there are more than 85,000 clones, with 92% seen only once. The ten largest make up approximately 1.2% of the sample.

Taken from the germline V gene, the CDR1 and CDR2 loops are MNHNS and SASEGT. Trimming costs V 1 base and J 14 bases, and their ends lie 12 bases apart. From the cysteine through the phenylalanine, the CDR3 covers 12 amino acids. Only CDR3 DNA remains: 36 bases, in frame from the first base. The rearranged chain carries TRBV6-1 and TRBJ2-1; no D segment can be confidently identified. Sequences were obtained from CD4+ T cells sorted from blood. This sequence was found in a human donor in good health. The CDR3 region: CASSEGTAVKFF. The DNA reads TGTGCCAGCAGTGAAGGGACCGCAGTAAAGTTCTTC.